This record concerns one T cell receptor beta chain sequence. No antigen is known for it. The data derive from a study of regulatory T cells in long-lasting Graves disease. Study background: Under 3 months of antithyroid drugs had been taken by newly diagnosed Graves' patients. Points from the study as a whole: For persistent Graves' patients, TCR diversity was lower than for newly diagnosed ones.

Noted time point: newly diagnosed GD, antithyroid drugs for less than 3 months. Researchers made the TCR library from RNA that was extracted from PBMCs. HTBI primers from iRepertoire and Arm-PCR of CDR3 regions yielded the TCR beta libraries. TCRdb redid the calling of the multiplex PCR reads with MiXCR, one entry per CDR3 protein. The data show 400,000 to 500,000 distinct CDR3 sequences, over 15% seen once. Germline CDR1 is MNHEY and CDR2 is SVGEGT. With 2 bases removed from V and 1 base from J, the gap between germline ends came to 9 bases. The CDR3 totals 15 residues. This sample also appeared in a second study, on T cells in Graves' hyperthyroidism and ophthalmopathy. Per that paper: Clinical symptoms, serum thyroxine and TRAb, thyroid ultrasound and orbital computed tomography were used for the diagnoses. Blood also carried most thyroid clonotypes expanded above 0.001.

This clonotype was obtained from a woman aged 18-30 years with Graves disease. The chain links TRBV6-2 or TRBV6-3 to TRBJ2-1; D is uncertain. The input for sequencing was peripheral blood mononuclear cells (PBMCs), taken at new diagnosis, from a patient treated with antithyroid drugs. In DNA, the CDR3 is TGTGCCAGCAGTTACGGCGTCAGGTCCTACAATGAGCAGTTCTTC. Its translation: CASSYGVRSYNEQFF.